Below are 11 T cell receptor beta chains sequenced from a single sample in a study of cytomegalovirus exposure and HLA in healthy donors. The PCR was carried out with 60 Vbeta primers and 13 Jbeta primers. Some clones are missing from TCRdb's copy, which holds only in-frame ones; the method was immunoSEQ multiplex PCR. Of 140,000 or so clones listed, less than 85% are singletons. Sequenced material: PBMCs. All receptors come from a man aged 40-50 years in good health and CMV-seronegative.

The chain employs TRBV11-3 and TRBJ2-3; D might be TRBD2 (5 bases). This CDR3 has 14 amino acids. Trimming stripped 0 bases from V and 5 bases from J, with 9 bases between. CDR1 and CDR2 (germline): SGHNT, YENEEA. CDR3 region: CASSLDVGKDTQYF. In DNA form, the CDR3 reads TGTGCCAGCAGCTTAGATGTCGGGAAAGATACGCAGTATTTT.

The chain has TRBV10-3 and TRBJ2-7; 10 nucleotides line up with TRBD2. Germline V gene sequence: CDR1 ENHRY, CDR2 SYGVKD. V dropped 0 bases and J dropped 1; count of bases not matched to a gene: 6. This CDR3 has 17 amino acids. The DNA of the CDR3 is TGTGCCATCAGTGAGTCCGTTAGCGGGAGGTTTTCCTACGAGCAGTACTTC. The encoded protein is CAISESVSGRFSYEQYF.

The chain joins TRBV4-1 to TRBJ1-1; D gene uncertain. CDR3 size: 12 residues. Germline CDR1 is MGHRA and CDR2 is YSYEKL. Trimming cost V 1 base and J 5 bases, with 5 bases left between them. The CDR3 protein is CASSQGQTEAFF. The DNA for the CDR3 is TGCGCCAGCAGCCAAGGACAAACTGAAGCTTTCTTT.

The V gene is TRBV7-8, the J gene TRBJ1-1; no clear D gene. The CDR3 consists of 16 residues. V lost 2 bases to trimming and J lost 1 base, with 14 bases between them. Germline V CDR1 and CDR2: SGHVS, FQNEAQ. The CDR3 region is CASSLNAVVQNTEAFF. The DNA for the CDR3 is TGTGCCAGCAGCTTAAATGCGGTAGTTCAGAACACTGAAGCTTTCTTT.

This clone was counted between two and nine times. The chain is built from TRBV2 and TRBJ2-5; possible D gene TRBD2, 6 bases. Germline values: CDR1 SNHLY, CDR2 FYNNEI. This CDR3 is 12 amino acids long. V was clipped by 10 bases and J by 5 bases, with 14 bases between them. CDR3 amino acids: CANRDSGETQYF. The CDR3 DNA sequence: TGTGCCAACCGGGACTCCGGGGAGACCCAGTACTTC.

CDR3 DNA: TGTGCCAGCAGCTTAAGTCCTAGGGGCGTCACAGATACGCAGTATTTT. Its translation: CASSLSPRGVTDTQYF. The gene calls are TRBV5-6 and TRBJ2-3, with a tentative D call TRBD1 (5 bases). With 2 bases removed from V and 2 bases from J, the gap between germline ends came to 15 bases. Germline CDR1 is SGHDT and CDR2 is YYEEEE. This CDR3 is 16 amino acids long.

This clone occurred once. This rearrangement joins TRBV5-4 to TRBJ2-3, with a weak D call TRBD2 (6 bases). Trimming shortened V by 4 bases and J by 2 bases, and 20 bases separated the two germline ends. There are 17 residues in the CDR3. Germline values: CDR1 SGHNT, CDR2 YYREEE (reference sequence). For the CDR3, the DNA is TGTGCCAGCAGCCAGCCGGGGCGGGACCCCTCCACAGATACGCAGTATTTT. Amino acid sequence: CASSQPGRDPSTDTQYF. The variable domain in full, with the rest retrieved from reference TRBV5-4 and TRBJ2-3, is ETGVTQSPTHLIKTRGQQVTLRCSSQSGHNTVSWYQQALGQGPQFIFQYYREEENGRGNFPPRFSGLQFPNYSSELNVNALELDDSALYLCASSQPGRDPSTDTQYFGPGTRLTVL.

This sequence joins TRBV14 and TRBJ2-5, with D possibly TRBD1 on 5 matching bases. This CDR3 has 14 residues. Trimming took off 1 base at V and 5 bases at J, with 11 bases between the two ends. Looked up from germline, CDR1 is SGHDN and CDR2 is FVKESK. CDR3 residues: CASSQGGGRETQYF. In DNA form, the CDR3 reads TGTGCCAGCAGCCAAGGGGGCGGTAGGGAGACCCAGTACTTC.

This chain joins TRBV7-9 and TRBJ2-3; D is ambiguous. V was clipped by 3 bases and J by 7 bases, with 8 bases between them. CDR3 length equals 12 residues. In germline, CDR1 is SEHNR, CDR2 FQNEAQ (reference sequence). CDR3 sequence (DNA): TGTGCCAGCAGCTTGTCTGCTAATACGCAGTATTTT. This encodes CASSLSANTQYF.

This clone appeared once. The chain joins TRBV5-6 to TRBJ2-7, with TRBD1 matching 8 bases. This CDR3 contains 15 residues. CDR1 is SGHDT and CDR2 is YYEEEE in the germline V gene. The trim removed 2 bases at V and 1 base at J, leaving 5 bases unmatched. In nucleotides, the CDR3 is TGTGCCAGCAGCTTAGAGGGACAGGCGTCCTACGAGCAGTACTTC. It translates to CASSLEGQASYEQYF.

The chain employs TRBV18 and TRBJ1-2, with D perhaps matching TRBD1 (6 bases). The CDR3 contains 15 residues. Germline V lookup: CDR1 KGHSH, CDR2 LQKENI. Trimming stripped 3 bases from V and 3 bases from J, with 14 bases between. The CDR3 loop reads CASSPPEGGYYGYTF. As DNA, the CDR3 is TGTGCCAGCTCACCTCCCGAAGGGGGTTACTATGGCTACACCTTC.